This passage covers 21 T cell receptor beta chains from one sample sequenced in a study of OX40 agonist ivuxolimab in advanced cancers. TCRdb's table, derived via immunoSEQ multiplex PCR, lists solely in-frame clones and lacks some. Of around 45,000 clones listed, around nine tenths are singletons. The sequencing used CD4+ or CD8+ T cells sorted from blood, collected in a trial of the OX40 agonist ivuxolimab. The origin of the receptors is an adult with an advanced solid tumor such as melanoma, head and neck, liver or kidney cancer.

The rearrangement links TRBV6-1 to TRBJ1-5; D might be TRBD1 (6 bases). CDR1 and CDR2 (germline): MNHNS, SASEGT. The CDR3 consists of 16 residues. Trimming removed 3 bases from V and 3 bases from J, with 15 bases in between. In DNA, the CDR3 is TGTGCCAGCAGTGACCTACAGGGAAGGGCCAATCAGCCCCAGCATTTT. This gives the protein CASSDLQGRANQPQHF.

The chain uses TRBV18 and TRBJ2-2, with TRBD2 identical over 15 bases. The CDR3 is 18 residues long. Trimming removed 0 bases from V and 5 bases from J; junction bases left unmatched: 4. CDR1 is KGHSH and CDR2 is LQKENI in the germline V gene. CDR3 DNA sequence: TGTGCCAGCTCACCACCGGGACTAGCGGGAGGTCTTACCGGGGAGCTGTTTTTT. Amino acids: CASSPPGLAGGLTGELFF.

This sequence joins TRBV5-1 and TRBJ1-4; D uncertain. The CDR3 spans 14 residues. Trimming took 7 bases from V and 8 from J, leaving 18 bases between them. The germline V gene has CDR1 SGHRS and CDR2 YFSETQ. In DNA form, the CDR3 reads TGCGCCAGCGGCCGGGGTGAGGGAGGAGAAAAACTGTTTTTT. Amino acid sequence: CASGRGEGGEKLFF.

This clone qualifies as medium-sized. The V and J genes are TRBV2 and TRBJ2-1; D remains ambiguous. The CDR3 has 11 amino acids. The germline CDR1 and CDR2 sequences are SNHLY and FYNNEI. Trimming cost V 5 bases and J 8 bases, with 7 bases left between them. The CDR3 nucleotides read TGTGCCAGCAGTTATTTCGATGAGCAGTTCTTC. Its translation is CASSYFDEQFF.

The chain recombines TRBV6-6 with TRBJ1-4; no firm D call. The CDR3 contains 12 residues. Trimming stripped 6 bases from V and 8 bases from J, with 10 bases between. Germline-derived CDR1 and CDR2 are MNHNY and SVGAGI (reference sequence). CDR3 loop: CASRPGPEKLFF. CDR3 bases: TGTGCCAGCAGGCCGGGTCCCGAAAAACTGTTTTTT.

The gene calls are TRBV7-2 and TRBJ2-7; TRBD1 aligns across 8 bases. With V trimmed by 4 bases and J by 3 bases, 8 bases remained unmatched. CDR3 length: 15 residues. Germline CDR1 is SGHTA and CDR2 is FQGNSA. CDR3 sequence reads: CASSSSTGVSYEQYF. The CDR3 DNA is TGTGCCAGCAGCTCCTCGACAGGGGTCAGCTACGAGCAGTACTTC.

J is TRBJ1-5 and V is TRBV27, with 8 bases matching TRBD1. Germline lookup yields CDR1 MNHEY and CDR2 SMNVEV (reference sequence). Germline trimming cut 6 bases from V and 2 bases from J; bases unmatched to any gene: 3. The CDR3 loop spans 14 amino acids. The CDR3 is CASRPQGGNQPQHF. In DNA, the CDR3 is TGTGCCAGCAGACCACAGGGGGGCAATCAGCCCCAGCATTTT.

The chain is built from TRBV15 and TRBJ1-5, with D perhaps TRBD1 (6 bases). V lost 3 bases and J 7 bases, leaving 16 bases between the germline ends. The germline V gene has CDR1 LNHNV and CDR2 YYDKDF (reference sequence). CDR3 length: 15 amino acids. The CDR3 reads CATSSKDSPVQPQHF. The CDR3 nucleotides read TGTGCCACCAGCAGTAAGGACAGTCCGGTGCAGCCCCAGCATTTT.

The chain joins TRBV2 to TRBJ2-5; unclear D gene. Trimming took 0 bases from V and 3 from J, leaving 2 bases between them. Germline V lookup: CDR1 SNHLY, CDR2 FYNNEI. This CDR3 has 12 residues. The chain's CDR3 is CASSEAKETQYF. CDR3 sequence (DNA): TGTGCCAGCAGTGAAGCGAAAGAGACCCAGTACTTC.

The chain carries TRBV18 and TRBJ1-2; D gene uncertain. Germline V gives CDR1 KGHSH, CDR2 LQKENI. With 5 bases removed from V and 7 bases from J, the gap between germline ends came to 8 bases. The CDR3 consists of 11 residues. For the CDR3, the DNA is TGTGCCAGCTCAGGGCGAATTGGCTACACCTTC. This sequence encodes CASSGRIGYTF.

The chain is built from TRBV5-5 and TRBJ1-1, with D tentatively TRBD1 (6 bases). V was clipped by 3 bases and J by 7 bases, with 19 bases between them. The CDR3 is made up of 15 amino acids. The germline CDR1 and CDR2 sequences are SGHKS and YYEKEE (reference sequence). CDR3 sequence: CASSSGGGPWGEAFF. The CDR3 nucleotides are TGTGCCAGCAGCTCCGGGGGCGGGCCATGGGGTGAAGCTTTCTTT.

CDR3 sequence: CASSEGRLYEQYF. CDR3 in DNA: TGTGCCAGCAGTGAGGGGAGGCTTTACGAGCAGTACTTC. V gene TRBV28 combines with J gene TRBJ2-7; perhaps TRBD2 as D (6 bases). The ends were cut back, 5 bases at V and 4 bases at J, with 12 bases in the middle. Germline V gene sequence: CDR1 MDHEN, CDR2 SYDVKM. The CDR3 has 13 residues.

This chain connects TRBV7-9 to TRBJ2-5; the D gene could be TRBD1 or TRBD2 (5 bases each). Trimming removed 0 bases at V and 1 base at J, with 9 bases between. Germline CDR1 is SEHNR and CDR2 is FQNEAQ (reference sequence). The CDR3 sequence is 15 residues long. Here the CDR3 DNA reads TGTGCCAGCAGCTTAGCCCCAGGGACCCAAGAGACCCAGTACTTC. Its protein product is CASSLAPGTQETQYF.

This clone has just a few counts. The V call is TRBV9, the J call TRBJ2-1; 8 bases map to TRBD2. Germline trimming cut 4 bases from V and 3 bases from J; bases unmatched to any gene: 3. Germline-derived CDR1 and CDR2 are SGDLS and YYNGEE. The CDR3 covers 14 residues. CDR3 in amino acids: CASSSSGYYNEQFF. The CDR3 bases are TGTGCCAGCAGCTCTAGCGGGTACTACAATGAGCAGTTCTTC.

V and J are TRBV2 and TRBJ1-5; 9 positions agree with TRBD1. The V gene's germline CDR1 is SNHLY and CDR2 FYNNEI. The CDR3 spans 15 residues. The trim removed 5 bases at V and 6 bases at J, leaving 8 bases unmatched. The CDR3: CASSPGTGTRQPQHF. The CDR3 region has the DNA TGTGCCAGCAGTCCCGGGACAGGGACTCGTCAGCCCCAGCATTTT.

The rearrangement links TRBV18 to TRBJ2-7; the match to TRBD2 covers 9 bases. The V segment lost 3 bases and the J segment 5 bases; nucleotides outside the gene matches: 5. Germline assignment: CDR1 KGHSH and CDR2 LQKENI. The CDR3 is 14 amino acids. In nucleotides, the CDR3 is TGTGCCAGCTCACCTCGGCGGGGGGGCCACGAGCAGTACTTC. Protein: CASSPRRGGHEQYF.

The chain employs TRBV21-1 and TRBJ2-7. TRBV21-1 is described as a pseudogene. The CDR3 has 13 amino acids. CDR3: CASSSETAYEQYF. For the CDR3, the DNA is TGTGCCAGCAGCAGCGAGACGGCGTACGAGCAGTACTTC.

The chain links TRBV30 to TRBJ1-2; D call uncertain. CDR3 size: 12 residues. V was pared by 3 bases and J by 2 bases, with 7 bases between. Per the germline V gene, CDR1 is GTSNPN and CDR2 is SVGIG (reference sequence). As DNA, the CDR3 is TGTGCCTGGAGCCTAAAAAACTATGGCTACACCTTC. Protein product: CAWSLKNYGYTF. The variable domain in full, with the rest retrieved from reference TRBV30 and TRBJ1-2, is SQTIHQWPATLVQPVGSPLSLECTVEGTSNPNLYWYRQAAGRGLQLLFYSVGIGQISSEVPQNLSASRPQDRQFILSSKKLLLSDSGFYLCAWSLKNYGYTFGSGTRLTVV.

V and J are TRBV5-1 and TRBJ2-7; a weak D match, TRBD2 (5 bases). Germline CDR1 reads SGHRS; CDR2 reads YFSETQ. This CDR3 has 15 residues. V was shortened by 0 bases and J by 4 bases, with 14 bases between the two germline ends. The CDR3 DNA follows: TGCGCCAGCAGCTTGGCCGGGGATGTCCTTTACGAGCAGTACTTC. Residues: CASSLAGDVLYEQYF. The whole variable domain, filled in from reference TRBV5-1 and TRBJ2-7, reads KAGVTQTPRYLIKTRGQQVTLSCSPISGHRSVSWYQQTPGQGLQFLFEYFSETQRNKGNFPGRFSGRQFSNSRSEMNVSTLELGDSALYLCASSLAGDVLYEQYFGPGTRLTVT.

This chain links TRBV27 with TRBJ1-1; a possible D gene is TRBD1 (6 bases). CDR1 is MNHEY, CDR2 SMNVEV, per germline (reference sequence). V was trimmed by 5 bases and J by 2 bases, leaving 9 bases between them. This CDR3 is 13 amino acids long. CDR3 nucleotides: TGTGCCAGCAGTCAACAGGGTAACACTGAAGCTTTCTTT. Its protein is CASSQQGNTEAFF.

This chain joins TRBV15 and TRBJ2-2, with 9 bases fitting TRBD1. The CDR3 has 16 amino acids. The germline CDR1 and CDR2 sequences are LNHNV and YYDKDF (reference sequence). V was clipped by 1 base and J by 4 bases; unmatched bases: 4. CDR3 amino acids: CATSRGGQGSTGELFF. The CDR3 DNA is TGTGCCACCAGCAGAGGGGGACAGGGAAGCACCGGGGAGCTGTTTTTT. The variable domain in full, with the rest retrieved from reference TRBV15 and TRBJ2-2, is DAMVIQNPRYQVTQFGKPVTLSCSQTLNHNVMYWYQQKSSQAPKLLFHYYDKDFNNEADTPDNFQSRRPNTSFCFLDIRSPGLGDTAMYLCATSRGGQGSTGELFFGEGSRLTVL.